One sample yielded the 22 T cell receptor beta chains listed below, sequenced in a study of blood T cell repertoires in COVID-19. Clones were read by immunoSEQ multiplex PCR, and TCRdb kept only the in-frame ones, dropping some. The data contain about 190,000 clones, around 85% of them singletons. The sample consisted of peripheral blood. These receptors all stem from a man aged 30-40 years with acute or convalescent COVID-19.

CDR3 coding DNA: TGTGCCAGCAGCCCCCGGGGACAGGGGGGATATGGCTACACCTTC. It yields the protein CASSPRGQGGYGYTF. This chain joins TRBV7-8 and TRBJ1-2; 11 bases match TRBD1. Trimming took 5 bases from V and 5 from J; bases not matched to a gene: 7. Germline CDR1 SGHVS, CDR2 FQNEAQ. This CDR3 spans 15 amino acids.

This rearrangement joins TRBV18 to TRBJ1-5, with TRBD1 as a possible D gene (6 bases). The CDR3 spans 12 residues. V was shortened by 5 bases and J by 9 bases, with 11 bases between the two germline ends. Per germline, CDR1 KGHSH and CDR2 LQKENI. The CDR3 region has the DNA TGTGCCAGCTCAGTACAGGGTCGGCCCCAGCATTTT. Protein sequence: CASSVQGRPQHF.

DNA of the CDR3: TGTGCCAGCTCACTTGGACAGGGGGCCTCTGGGGCCAACGTCCTGACTTTC. It codes for CASSLGQGASGANVLTF. The chain is built from TRBV18 and TRBJ2-6; TRBD1 matches 11 bases. Looked up from germline, CDR1 is KGHSH and CDR2 is LQKENI. J was trimmed by 0 bases and V by 4 bases; bases with no gene match: 2. The CDR3 is 17 amino acids.

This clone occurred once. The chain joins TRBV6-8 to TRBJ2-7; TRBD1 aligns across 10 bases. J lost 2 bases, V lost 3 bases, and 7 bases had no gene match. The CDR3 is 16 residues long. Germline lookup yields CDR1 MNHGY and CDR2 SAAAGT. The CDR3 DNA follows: TGTGCCAGCAGTTATTCCCGGGACAGGGGCCCCTACGAGCAGTACTTC. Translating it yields CASSYSRDRGPYEQYF.

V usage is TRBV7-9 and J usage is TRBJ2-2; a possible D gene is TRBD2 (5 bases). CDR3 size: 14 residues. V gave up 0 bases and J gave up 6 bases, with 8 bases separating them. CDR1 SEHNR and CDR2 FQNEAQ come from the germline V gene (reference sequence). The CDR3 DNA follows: TGTGCCAGCAGCTTAGCCCTAGCCTCCGGGGAGCTGTTTTTT. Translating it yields CASSLALASGELFF.

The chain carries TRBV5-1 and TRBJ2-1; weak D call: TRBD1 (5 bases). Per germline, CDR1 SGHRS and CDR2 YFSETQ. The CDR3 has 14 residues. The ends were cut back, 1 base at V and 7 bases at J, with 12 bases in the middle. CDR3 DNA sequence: TGCGCCAGCAGCTTGTTGTCCAGGGAAAATGAGCAGTTCTTC. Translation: CASSLLSRENEQFF.

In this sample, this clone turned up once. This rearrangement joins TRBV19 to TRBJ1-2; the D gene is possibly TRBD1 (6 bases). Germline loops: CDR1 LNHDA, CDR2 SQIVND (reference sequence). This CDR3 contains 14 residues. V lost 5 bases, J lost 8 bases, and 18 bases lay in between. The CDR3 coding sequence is TGTGCCAGTAGTGTTAACAGGGAGCTTAGCGGCTACACCTTC. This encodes CASSVNRELSGYTF.

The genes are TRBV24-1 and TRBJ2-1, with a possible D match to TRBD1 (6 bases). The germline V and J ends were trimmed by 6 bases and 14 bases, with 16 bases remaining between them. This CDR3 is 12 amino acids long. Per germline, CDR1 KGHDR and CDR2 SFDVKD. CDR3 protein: CATSQRGGEKFF. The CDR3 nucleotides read TGTGCCACCAGTCAGAGAGGGGGAGAAAAGTTCTTC.

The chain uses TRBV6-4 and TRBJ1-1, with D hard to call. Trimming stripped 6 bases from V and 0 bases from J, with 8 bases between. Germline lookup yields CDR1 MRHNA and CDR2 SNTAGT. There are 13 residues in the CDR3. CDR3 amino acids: CASSPKLNTEAFF. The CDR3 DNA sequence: TGTGCCAGCAGCCCCAAATTGAACACTGAAGCTTTCTTT.

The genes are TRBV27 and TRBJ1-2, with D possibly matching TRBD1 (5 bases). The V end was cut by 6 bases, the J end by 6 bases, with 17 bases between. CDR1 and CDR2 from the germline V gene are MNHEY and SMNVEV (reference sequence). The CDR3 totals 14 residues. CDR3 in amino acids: CASSPFWRGDGYTF. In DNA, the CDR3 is TGTGCCAGCAGCCCCTTCTGGAGGGGAGATGGCTACACCTTC.

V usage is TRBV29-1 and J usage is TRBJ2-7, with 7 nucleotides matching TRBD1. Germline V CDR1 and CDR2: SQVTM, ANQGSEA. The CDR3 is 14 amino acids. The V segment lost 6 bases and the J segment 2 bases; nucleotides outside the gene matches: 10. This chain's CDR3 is CSVATQTGPYEQYF. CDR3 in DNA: TGCAGCGTCGCTACTCAGACAGGGCCCTACGAGCAGTACTTC.

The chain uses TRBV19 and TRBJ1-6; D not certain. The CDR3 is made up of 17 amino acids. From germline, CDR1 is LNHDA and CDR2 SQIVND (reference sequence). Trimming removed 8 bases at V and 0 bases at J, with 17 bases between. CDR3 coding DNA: TGTGCCAGTGCACGGAAAGAAGGGAGCTCCTATAATTCACCCCTCCACTTT. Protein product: CASARKEGSSYNSPLHF.

In DNA form, the CDR3 reads TGTGCCAGCAATATCACTCACAGAGCCACAGATACGCAGTATTTT. Amino acids: CASNITHRATDTQYF. The V and J genes are TRBV6-4 and TRBJ2-3, with D hard to call. Germline-derived CDR1 and CDR2 are MRHNA and SNTAGT. CDR3 length: 15 amino acids. Between the trimmed V and J ends, which lost 7 bases and 2 bases, there was a span of 16 bases.

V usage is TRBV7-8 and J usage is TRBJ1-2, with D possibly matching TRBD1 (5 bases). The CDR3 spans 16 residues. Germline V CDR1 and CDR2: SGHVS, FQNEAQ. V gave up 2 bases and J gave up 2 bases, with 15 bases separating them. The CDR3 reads CASSLMGKGLNYGYTF. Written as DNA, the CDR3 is TGTGCCAGCAGCTTAATGGGCAAGGGACTAAACTATGGCTACACCTTC.

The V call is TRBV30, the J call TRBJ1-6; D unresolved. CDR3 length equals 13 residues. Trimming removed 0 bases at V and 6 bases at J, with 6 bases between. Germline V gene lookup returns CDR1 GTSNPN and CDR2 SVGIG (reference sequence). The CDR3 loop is CAWSVQTNSPLHF. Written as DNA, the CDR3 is TGTGCCTGGAGTGTACAGACTAATTCACCCCTCCACTTT.

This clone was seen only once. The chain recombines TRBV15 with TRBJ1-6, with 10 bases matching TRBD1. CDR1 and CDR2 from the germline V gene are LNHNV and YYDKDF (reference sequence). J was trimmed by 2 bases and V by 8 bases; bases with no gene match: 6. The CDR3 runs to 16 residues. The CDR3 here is CATRWGQGPYNSPLHF. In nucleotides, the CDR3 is TGTGCCACCCGCTGGGGACAGGGGCCCTATAATTCACCCCTCCACTTT.

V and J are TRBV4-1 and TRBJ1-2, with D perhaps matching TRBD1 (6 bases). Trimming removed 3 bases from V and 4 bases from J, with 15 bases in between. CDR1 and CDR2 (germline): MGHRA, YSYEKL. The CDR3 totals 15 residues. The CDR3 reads CASSHPSGGLYGYTF. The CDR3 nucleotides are TGCGCCAGCAGCCATCCCTCCGGGGGGCTCTATGGCTACACCTTC.

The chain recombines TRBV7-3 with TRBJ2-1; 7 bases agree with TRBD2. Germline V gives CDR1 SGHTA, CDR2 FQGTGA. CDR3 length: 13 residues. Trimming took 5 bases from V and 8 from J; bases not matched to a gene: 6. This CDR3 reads CASSPRLADEQFF. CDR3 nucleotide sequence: TGTGCCAGCAGCCCGCGACTAGCAGATGAGCAGTTCTTC.

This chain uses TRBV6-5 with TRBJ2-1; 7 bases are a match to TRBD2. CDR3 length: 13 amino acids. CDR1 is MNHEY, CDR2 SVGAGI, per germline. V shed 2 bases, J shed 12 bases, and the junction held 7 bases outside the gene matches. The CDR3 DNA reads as TGTGCCAGCAGTTACGGGGGGGATAGTGGGCAGTTCTTC. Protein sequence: CASSYGGDSGQFF.

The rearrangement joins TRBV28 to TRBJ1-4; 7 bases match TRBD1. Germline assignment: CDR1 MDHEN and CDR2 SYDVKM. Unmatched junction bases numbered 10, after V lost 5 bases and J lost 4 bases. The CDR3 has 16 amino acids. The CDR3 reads CASSDVRDSFNEKLFF. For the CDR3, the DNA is TGTGCCAGCAGTGACGTCCGGGACAGTTTTAATGAAAAACTGTTTTTT.

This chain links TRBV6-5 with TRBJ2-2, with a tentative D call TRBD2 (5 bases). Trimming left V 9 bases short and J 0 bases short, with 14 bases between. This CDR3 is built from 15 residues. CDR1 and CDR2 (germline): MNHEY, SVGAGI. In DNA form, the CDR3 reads TGTGCCAGTCGCCTGGGGAGCCCGAACACCGGGGAGCTGTTTTTT. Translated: CASRLGSPNTGELFF.

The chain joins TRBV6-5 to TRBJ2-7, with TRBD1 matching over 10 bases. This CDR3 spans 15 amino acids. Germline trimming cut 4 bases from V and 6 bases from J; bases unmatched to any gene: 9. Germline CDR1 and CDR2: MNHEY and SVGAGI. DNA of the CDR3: TGTGCCAGCAGTTCCTTAGGGACAGGGGTAGGCGAGCAGTACTTC. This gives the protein CASSSLGTGVGEQYF.